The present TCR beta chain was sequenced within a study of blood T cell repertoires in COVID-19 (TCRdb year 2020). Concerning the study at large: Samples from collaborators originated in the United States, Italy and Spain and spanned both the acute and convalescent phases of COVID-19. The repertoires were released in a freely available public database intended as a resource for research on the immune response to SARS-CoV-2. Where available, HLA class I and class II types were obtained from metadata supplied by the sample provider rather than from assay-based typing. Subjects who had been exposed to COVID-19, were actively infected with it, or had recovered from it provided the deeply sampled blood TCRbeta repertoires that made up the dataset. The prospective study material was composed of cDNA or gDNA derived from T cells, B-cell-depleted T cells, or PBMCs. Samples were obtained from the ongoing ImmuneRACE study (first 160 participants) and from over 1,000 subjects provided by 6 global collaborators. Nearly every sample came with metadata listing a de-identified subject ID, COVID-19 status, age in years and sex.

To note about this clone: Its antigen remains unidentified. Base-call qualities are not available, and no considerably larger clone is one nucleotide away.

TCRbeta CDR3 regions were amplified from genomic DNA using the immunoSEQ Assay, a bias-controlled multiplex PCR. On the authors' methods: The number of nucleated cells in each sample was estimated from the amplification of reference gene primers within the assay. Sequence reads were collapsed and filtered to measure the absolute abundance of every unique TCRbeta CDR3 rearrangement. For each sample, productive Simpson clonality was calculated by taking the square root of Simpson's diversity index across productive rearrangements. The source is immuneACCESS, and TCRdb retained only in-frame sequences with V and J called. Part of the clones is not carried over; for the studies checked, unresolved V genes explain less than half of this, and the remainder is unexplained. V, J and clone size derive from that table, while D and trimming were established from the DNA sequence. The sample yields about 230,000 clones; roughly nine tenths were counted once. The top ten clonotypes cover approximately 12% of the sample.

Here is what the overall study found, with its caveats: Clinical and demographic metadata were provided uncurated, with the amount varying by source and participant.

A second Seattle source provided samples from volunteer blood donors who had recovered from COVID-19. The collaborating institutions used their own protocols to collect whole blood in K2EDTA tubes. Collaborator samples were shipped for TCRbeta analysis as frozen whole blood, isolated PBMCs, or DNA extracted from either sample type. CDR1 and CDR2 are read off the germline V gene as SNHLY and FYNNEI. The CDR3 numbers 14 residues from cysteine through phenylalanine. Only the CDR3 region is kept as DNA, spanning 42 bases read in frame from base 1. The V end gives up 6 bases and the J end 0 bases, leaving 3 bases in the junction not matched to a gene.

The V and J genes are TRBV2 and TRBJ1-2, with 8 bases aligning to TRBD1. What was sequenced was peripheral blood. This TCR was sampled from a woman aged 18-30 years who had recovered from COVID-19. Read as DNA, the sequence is TGTGCCAGCAGGCAACAGGGGGCTAACTATGGCTACACCTTC. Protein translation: CASRQQGANYGYTF.